One sample yielded the 21 T cell receptor beta chains listed below, sequenced in a study of blood T cell repertoires in COVID-19. Profiled with immunoSEQ multiplex PCR; TCRdb holds only in-frame clones, not every one. The top ten hold roughly 4.3% of the sample, which has around 250,000 clones, 70% to 90% seen once. Sequenced: PBMCs or T cells enriched from blood (not recorded which). These receptors came from a woman aged 25 to 39 with acute COVID-19.

A word on this clone: The same CDR3 can be traced to other DNA sequences in this sample. The CDR3 here is CASSPLASSSYEQYF. The CDR3 DNA follows: TGCGCCAGCAGCCCGTTAGCGAGTAGCTCCTACGAGCAGTACTTC. This chain uses TRBV5-1 with TRBJ2-7; D perhaps matches TRBD2 (5 bases). Germline values: CDR1 SGHRS, CDR2 YFSETQ. CDR3 size: 15 residues. The V and J ends lost 4 bases and 0 bases respectively, with 14 bases between them.

CDR3 in DNA: TGTGCCAGCAGTTACTCGAGAGACGAGCAGTACTTC. It encodes CASSYSRDEQYF. This chain connects TRBV6-2 or TRBV6-3 to TRBJ2-7; D gene unclear. Germline V gene data show CDR1 as MNHEY and CDR2 as SVGEGT. This CDR3 has 12 residues. With 0 bases removed from V and 5 bases from J, the gap between germline ends came to 5 bases.

This chain uses TRBV11-3 with TRBJ1-3; TRBD1 is a possible D gene (6 bases). In germline, CDR1 is SGHNT, CDR2 YENEEA. The CDR3 is 14 amino acids. Trimming removed 5 bases from V and 2 bases from J, with 10 bases in between. The CDR3 loop reads CASSPTGTGNTIYF. DNA for the CDR3: TGTGCCAGCAGCCCCACAGGGACTGGAAACACCATATATTTT.

The CDR3 DNA sequence: TGTGCCAGCAGCGTAGACGGGAGCGGGAATTACGAGCAGTACTTC. It encodes CASSVDGSGNYEQYF. The chain couples TRBV9 to TRBJ2-7; 7 positions match TRBD2. In germline, CDR1 is SGDLS, CDR2 YYNGEE. This CDR3 has 15 residues. With V trimmed by 0 bases and J by 4 bases, 7 bases remained unmatched.

A single count supports this clone. J is TRBJ1-1 and V is TRBV30; a possible D gene is TRBD1 (6 bases). Germline CDR1 reads GTSNPN; CDR2 reads SVGIG (reference sequence). Trimming stripped 3 bases from V and 4 bases from J, with 12 bases between. The CDR3 consists of 13 residues. CDR3 nucleotides: TGTGCCTGGAGGGGGGCAGGGATCACTGAAGCTTTCTTT. Translated: CAWRGAGITEAFF. Using reference TRBV30 and TRBJ1-1 for the parts outside the CDR3, the full variable domain is SQTIHQWPATLVQPVGSPLSLECTVEGTSNPNLYWYRQAAGRGLQLLFYSVGIGQISSEVPQNLSASRPQDRQFILSSKKLLLSDSGFYLCAWRGAGITEAFFGQGTRLTVV.

The chain combines TRBV19 with TRBJ1-5, with 10 bases lining up with TRBD1. The CDR3 extends over 14 amino acids. The germline CDR1 and CDR2 sequences are LNHDA and SQIVND (reference sequence). The trim removed 5 bases at V and 7 bases at J, leaving 5 bases unmatched. CDR3 bases: TGTGCCAGTAGTGTGACAGGGGGCGGACAGCCCCAGCATTTT. Its protein is CASSVTGGGQPQHF.

This clone was counted between two and nine times. The chain recombines TRBV24-1 with TRBJ2-3; 10 bases line up with TRBD1. The CDR3 contains 16 residues. CDR1 is KGHDR, CDR2 SFDVKD, per germline. V gave up 4 bases and J gave up 4 bases; unmatched junction bases: 7. CDR3 DNA sequence: TGTGCCACCAGTGACCCCGGGACAGGGGAATCAGATACGCAGTATTTT. It specifies CATSDPGTGESDTQYF.

This rearrangement joins TRBV18 to TRBJ2-7, with 11 bases aligning to TRBD2. V shed 3 bases and J 3 bases; nucleotides not matched to a gene: 10. CDR3 size: 17 residues. The V gene's germline CDR1 is KGHSH and CDR2 LQKENI. Written as DNA, the CDR3 is TGTGCCAGCTCACCGATGACGGGACTAGCGGATATCTACGAGCAGTACTTC. Amino acid sequence: CASSPMTGLADIYEQYF.

The chain recombines TRBV30 with TRBJ2-7; no reliable D call. Germline values: CDR1 GTSNPN, CDR2 SVGIG (reference sequence). With 2 bases removed from V and 6 bases from J, the gap between germline ends came to 11 bases. The CDR3 has 12 amino acids. The DNA for the CDR3 is TGTGCCTGGAGTTTTAGTGGGCGCGAGCAGTACTTC. This gives the protein CAWSFSGREQYF.

The chain links TRBV19 to TRBJ1-2; D is unresolved. V gave up 7 bases and J gave up 4 bases, with 28 bases separating them. This CDR3 spans 18 amino acids. From germline, CDR1 is LNHDA and CDR2 SQIVND (reference sequence). The chain's CDR3 is CASTPSYPGEAVGYGYTF. Here the CDR3 DNA reads TGTGCCAGTACCCCCTCCTACCCCGGGGAGGCCGTGGGCTATGGCTACACCTTC.

This rearrangement joins TRBV5-8 to TRBJ2-3; D call uncertain. The CDR3 runs 15 residues. Deletions cut 4 bases from V and 0 bases from J, with 12 bases between. Germline V gene lookup returns CDR1 SGHTS and CDR2 YDEGEE. DNA of the CDR3: TGTGCCAGCAGCAAAACAGTGGGTAGCACAGATACGCAGTATTTT. It encodes CASSKTVGSTDTQYF.

This chain links TRBV5-1 with TRBJ2-2; 10 bases are a match to TRBD2. Unmatched junction bases numbered 5, after V lost 0 bases and J lost 6 bases. CDR3 length equals 16 residues. From germline, CDR1 is SGHRS and CDR2 YFSETQ. CDR3 DNA: TGCGCCAGCAGCTTGGCAAGCAGCGGGGGGGCCGGGGAGCTGTTTTTT. It codes for CASSLASSGGAGELFF.

This clone has only a few counts. The rearrangement joins TRBV6-5 to TRBJ2-1; 8 bases are a match to TRBD2. The CDR3 length is 16 residues. Looked up from germline, CDR1 is MNHEY and CDR2 is SVGAGI. The J segment lost 6 bases and the V segment lost 0 bases, leaving 7 bases of the junction unmatched. CDR3 DNA sequence: TGTGCCAGCAGTTACTCTAGCGGGGCGGGCCTCAATGAGCAGTTCTTC. Protein: CASSYSSGAGLNEQFF.

This rearrangement joins TRBV27 to TRBJ1-2; possible D gene TRBD1, 5 bases. V lost 3 bases and J lost 6, with 14 bases in between. Germline V CDR1 and CDR2: MNHEY, SMNVEV (reference sequence). This CDR3 comprises 14 residues. The CDR3 coding sequence is TGTGCCAGCAGTTTCGGTCAGGGCGTCAATGGCTACACCTTC. Its translation is CASSFGQGVNGYTF.

The V call is TRBV27, the J call TRBJ1-6; D remains ambiguous. Trimming took 6 bases from V and 5 from J, leaving 14 bases between them. Germline loops: CDR1 MNHEY, CDR2 SMNVEV (reference sequence). This CDR3 has 15 amino acids. In nucleotides, the CDR3 is TGTGCCAGCAGCGCCCTTTTGGAGCATAATTCACCCCTCCACTTT. Protein: CASSALLEHNSPLHF.

The chain has TRBV18 and TRBJ2-1, with 8 bases identical to TRBD1. The germline V gene has CDR1 KGHSH and CDR2 LQKENI. This CDR3 is 15 amino acids long. Trimming removed 6 bases from V and 5 bases from J; junction bases left unmatched: 9. The CDR3 DNA reads TGTGCCAGCTCTACGACAGGGGTTGGGGACAATGAGCAGTTCTTC. It translates to CASSTTGVGDNEQFF.

The rearrangement links TRBV5-1 to TRBJ1-1; D gene uncertain. Germline CDR1 is SGHRS and CDR2 is YFSETQ. This CDR3 is built from 17 residues. V lost 0 bases, J lost 0 bases, and 15 bases lay in between. Here the CDR3 DNA reads TGCGCCAGCAGCTTGGGTTGGGGAGTAGATCTGAACACTGAAGCTTTCTTT. Protein product: CASSLGWGVDLNTEAFF.

V and J are TRBV4-2 and TRBJ2-2; TRBD1 aligns across 7 bases. This CDR3 has 15 amino acids. V shed 1 base, J shed 2 bases, and the junction held 1 base outside the gene matches. CDR1 and CDR2 from the germline V gene are LGHNA and YNFKEQ. The CDR3 protein is CASSQGDRNTGELFF. In nucleotides, the CDR3 is TGTGCCAGCAGCCAAGGGGACAGAAACACCGGGGAGCTGTTTTTT.

This rearrangement joins TRBV5-1 to TRBJ2-5, with D possibly being TRBD1 (6 bases). The V and J ends lost 4 bases and 2 bases respectively, with 9 bases between them. The CDR3 is 13 residues long. The germline gives CDR1 SGHRS, CDR2 YFSETQ. CDR3 DNA: TGCGCCAGCAGCGCCGGGACACAAGAGACCCAGTACTTC. Translating it yields CASSAGTQETQYF.

The chain has TRBV28 and TRBJ1-2, with D maybe TRBD1 (5 bases). Trimming removed 5 bases from V and 2 bases from J, with 12 bases in between. Germline V gene lookup returns CDR1 MDHEN and CDR2 SYDVKM. CDR3 length equals 14 residues. The CDR3 DNA reads TGTGCCAGCAGTCTCGGGACTCTCAACTATGGCTACACCTTC. This encodes CASSLGTLNYGYTF.

The V gene is TRBV18, the J gene TRBJ2-7, with 12 bases that match TRBD2. The CDR3 sequence is 17 residues long. V lost 3 bases, J lost 4 bases, and 10 bases stayed unmatched. The V gene's germline CDR1 is KGHSH and CDR2 LQKENI. CDR3 region: CASSPRSLAGGPYEQYF. As DNA, the CDR3 is TGTGCCAGCTCACCGCGGAGCCTAGCGGGAGGGCCGTACGAGCAGTACTTC.